What follows is one TCR beta chain and its context. The record originates from a study of blood T cell repertoires in COVID-19. Under the authors' procedure: Scientists estimated how many nucleated cells there were by amplifying reference gene primers. Produced via immunoSEQ multiplex PCR; TCRdb's table is partial and in-frame only. V and J calls and clone size are copied from that table; D and trimming were computed from the DNA. The repertoire holds over 150,000 clones, with around 83% as singletons. Per the germline V gene, CDR1 is PRHDT and CDR2 is FYEKMQ (reference sequence). With 3 bases removed from V and 3 bases from J, the gap between germline ends came to 15 bases. CDR3 length: 16 residues. A Seattle source enrolled patients during active infection and followed them longitudinally.

The TCR sequence derives from an older woman with COVID-19, enrolled during active disease. This sequence joins TRBV13 and TRBJ2-1; D is possibly TRBD1 (5 bases). The sample taken for sequencing was peripheral blood. CDR3 nucleotide sequence: TGTGCCAGCAGCTTGGCCGGACATAGCCTCTACAATGAGCAGTTCTTC. It encodes CASSLAGHSLYNEQFF.